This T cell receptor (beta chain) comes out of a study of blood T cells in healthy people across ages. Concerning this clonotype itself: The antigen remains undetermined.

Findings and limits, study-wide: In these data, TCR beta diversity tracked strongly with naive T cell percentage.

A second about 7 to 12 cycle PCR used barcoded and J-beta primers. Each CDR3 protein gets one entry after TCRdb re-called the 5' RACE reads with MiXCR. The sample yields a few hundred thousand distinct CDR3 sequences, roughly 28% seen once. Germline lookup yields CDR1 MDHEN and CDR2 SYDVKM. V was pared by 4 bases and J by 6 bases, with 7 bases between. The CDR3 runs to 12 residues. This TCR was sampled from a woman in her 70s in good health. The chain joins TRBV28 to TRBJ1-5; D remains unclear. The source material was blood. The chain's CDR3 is CASSSLPQPQHF. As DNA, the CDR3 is TGTGCCAGCAGTTCGCTTCCTCAGCCCCAGCATTTT.